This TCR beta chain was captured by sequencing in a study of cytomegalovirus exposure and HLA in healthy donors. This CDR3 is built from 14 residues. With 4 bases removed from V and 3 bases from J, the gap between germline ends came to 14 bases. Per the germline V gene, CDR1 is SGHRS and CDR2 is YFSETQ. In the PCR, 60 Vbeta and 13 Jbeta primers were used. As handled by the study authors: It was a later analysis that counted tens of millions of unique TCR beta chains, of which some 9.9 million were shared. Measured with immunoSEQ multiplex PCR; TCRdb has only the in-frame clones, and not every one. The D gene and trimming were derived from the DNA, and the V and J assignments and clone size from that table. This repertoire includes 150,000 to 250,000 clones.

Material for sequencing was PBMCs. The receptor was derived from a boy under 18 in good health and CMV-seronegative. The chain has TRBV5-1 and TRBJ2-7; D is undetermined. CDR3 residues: CASSPRADIYEQYF. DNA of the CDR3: TGCGCCAGCAGCCCCCGAGCAGACATCTACGAGCAGTACTTC.